The 13 T cell receptor beta chains reported below all come from one sample, sequenced in a study of identical twins. Each CDR3 protein is one row after TCRdb ran MiXCR on the 5' RACE reads. The profile shows roughly 1.6 million distinct CDR3 sequences, around 29% of them singletons. The sequenced material came from cord blood. These receptor sequences come from a newborn girl in good health.

This clonotype showed up many times. The chain combines TRBV10-3 with TRBJ2-7; 8 bases are shared with TRBD1. Trimming removed 3 bases from V and 2 bases from J; junction bases left unmatched: 3. The CDR3 is 14 amino acids. Germline values: CDR1 ENHRY, CDR2 SYGVKD. The CDR3: CAISEIQGAYEQYF. CDR3 DNA: TGTGCCATCAGTGAAATACAGGGGGCCTACGAGCAGTACTTC.

The rearrangement uses TRBV20-1 and TRBJ2-3, with TRBD2 matching 7 bases. Trimming cost V 0 bases and J 2 bases; bases outside gene matches: 5. Germline CDR1 DFQATT, CDR2 SNEGSKA (reference sequence). The CDR3 runs 15 residues. The CDR3 region has the DNA TGCAGTGCTAGAGATGGGAGGGTTTACACAGATACGCAGTATTTT. Its translation: CSARDGRVYTDTQYF.

The chain carries TRBV29-1 and TRBJ1-2; TRBD1 agrees at 11 bases. The CDR3 is 13 amino acids. Germline V gene sequence: CDR1 SQVTM, CDR2 ANQGSEA. The V gene end was trimmed by 4 bases and the J gene end by 4 bases; junction bases not matched to a gene: 2. The CDR3 protein is CSVGDRGVYGYTF. The DNA of the CDR3 is TGCAGCGTTGGGGACAGGGGGGTCTATGGCTACACCTTC.

A note on this clonotype: The junction departs from germline at one end; a sequencing error may be responsible. The chain links TRBV5-1 to TRBJ2-7, with D perhaps matching TRBD2 (6 bases). Germline V lookup: CDR1 SGHRS, CDR2 YFSETQ. The CDR3 sequence is 14 residues long. In DNA form, the CDR3 reads TGCGCCAGCAGCTTGGACGGGGGAACGGTTGAGCGGTACTTC. This codes for CASSLDGGTVERYF.

As to this clonotype: Germline and junction disagree at one end, which may indicate a read error. The chain couples TRBV20-1 to TRBJ2-1; 9 positions agree with TRBD2. CDR1 is DFQATT, CDR2 SNEGSKA, per germline (reference sequence). CDR3 size: 15 residues. In DNA form, the CDR3 reads TGCAGTGCCAGAGTCGGGACTAGCCCCTACAATGAGCAGTTCTTC. This sequence encodes CSARVGTSPYNEQFF.

Only one count was recorded for this clonotype. The chain employs TRBV20-1 and TRBJ1-5; a weak D match, TRBD1 (6 bases). Trimming pared 0 bases from V and 6 bases from J, leaving 15 bases between. Germline V lookup: CDR1 DFQATT, CDR2 SNEGSKA (reference sequence). This CDR3 contains 15 residues. CDR3 DNA: TGCAGTGCTAGAGATACGGGGGGCTATCGTCAGCCCCAGCATTTT. Translated: CSARDTGGYRQPQHF.

The chain recombines TRBV28 with TRBJ2-5; possibly TRBD2 for D (6 bases). The CDR3 is 16 amino acids. Deletions cut 5 bases from V and 4 bases from J, with 20 bases between. CDR1 is MDHEN and CDR2 is SYDVKM in the germline V gene. CDR3 loop: CASSISSPGVRETQYF. Written as DNA, the CDR3 is TGTGCCAGCAGTATTAGCTCCCCGGGGGTGCGAGAGACCCAGTACTTC.

This clonotype has ten or more counts. This chain connects TRBV7-2 to TRBJ2-3; D gene unclear. The CDR3 runs 12 residues. The V end was cut by 6 bases, the J end by 5 bases, with 9 bases between. Germline CDR1 and CDR2: SGHTA and FQGNSA. CDR3 region: CASRSLGDTQYF. The CDR3 nucleotides are TGTGCCAGCAGAAGCCTCGGAGATACGCAGTATTTT.

The CDR3 spells CASRARTGLSMNQPQHF. DNA for the CDR3: TGTGCCAGCAGAGCCAGGACAGGGTTATCAATGAATCAGCCCCAGCATTTT. The V call is TRBV6-1, the J call TRBJ1-5, with 8 positions matching TRBD1. The CDR3 is 17 residues long. With V trimmed by 6 bases and J by 4 bases, 14 bases remained unmatched. Germline V gene sequence: CDR1 MNHNS, CDR2 SASEGT.

As regards this clonotype: A much larger clone sits a single nucleotide away, making a read error possible. The chain combines TRBV6-2 or TRBV6-3 with TRBJ1-5; maybe TRBD1 (5 bases). Germline lookup yields CDR1 MNHEY and CDR2 SVGEGT. Between the trimmed V and J ends, which lost 7 bases and 7 bases, there was a span of 14 bases. This CDR3 has 13 residues. This chain's CDR3 is CASNYQGHQPQHF. CDR3 coding DNA: TGTGCCAGCAATTATCAGGGTCACCAGCCCCAGCATTTT.

This clonotype has just a few counts. The rearrangement joins TRBV28 to TRBJ2-7, with D tentatively TRBD1 (6 bases). This CDR3 has 14 residues. The germline V gene encodes CDR1 MDHEN and CDR2 SYDVKM. V shed 8 bases and J shed 3 bases, with 17 bases lying between them. The chain's CDR3 is CASRPGTMNYEQYF. The CDR3 DNA is TGTGCCAGCCGACCCGGGACAATGAACTACGAGCAGTACTTC.

This clonotype came up many times. The gene calls are TRBV7-9 and TRBJ1-2; D not certain. The V and J ends lost 5 bases and 6 bases respectively, with 10 bases between them. Germline CDR1 is SEHNR and CDR2 is FQNEAQ (reference sequence). The CDR3 contains 12 residues. The chain's CDR3 is CASSPRDHGYTF. The DNA for the CDR3 is TGTGCCAGCAGCCCACGGGATCATGGCTACACCTTC. Variable domain in full (rest from reference TRBV7-9 and TRBJ1-2): DTGVSQNPRHKITKRGQNVTFRCDPISEHNRLYWYRQTLGQGPEFLTYFQNEAQLEKSRLLSDRFSAERPKGSFSTLEIQRTEQGDSAMYLCASSPRDHGYTFGSGTRLTVV.

This chain joins TRBV6-6 and TRBJ2-7; TRBD2 might be the D (5 bases). Deletions cut 0 bases from V and 2 bases from J, with 8 bases between. The germline CDR1 and CDR2 sequences are MNHNY and SVGAGI (reference sequence). CDR3 length: 14 amino acids. The CDR3, as DNA: TGTGCCAGCAGTTACTCACTAGGCACCTACGAGCAGTACTTC. Translated: CASSYSLGTYEQYF.